This T cell receptor (beta chain) is from a study of blood T cells in healthy people across ages. A second roughly 6 to 11 cycle PCR used barcoded and J-beta primers. A single record per CDR3 protein comes from TCRdb applying MiXCR to the 5' RACE reads. In the table there are roughly 640,000 distinct CDR3 sequences, about 28% of which are singletons. CDR1 is DFQATT and CDR2 is SNEGSKA in the germline V gene (reference sequence). Trimming left V 6 bases short and J 0 bases short, with 11 bases between. There are 13 residues in the CDR3. This clonotype was observed many times. Its antigen is still unknown. Whole-study results and caveats: Naive T cell percentage and TCR beta diversity correlated strongly. Observed TCR beta diversity per million T cells went down as age went up. This fall followed a roughly linear course with age.

Per sample, at least 5 micrograms of total RNA were extracted. The clonotype was recovered from a woman older than 75 in good health. This rearrangement joins TRBV20-1 to TRBJ1-2, with D uncertain. Sequencing was carried out using blood. CDR3 residues: CSALTASNYGYTF. The CDR3 nucleotides are TGCAGTGCACTAACGGCATCTAACTATGGCTACACCTTC.